This TCR beta chain was captured by sequencing in a study of cytomegalovirus exposure and HLA in healthy donors (dated by TCRdb to the late 2010s). At the level of the whole study: A later analysis indicated that the roughly 120 validation repertoires were generated on the platform also employed for the approximately 700 repertoires of the first cohort. The aim of the study was to test whether cataloging public T cell receptors could identify signatures of past pathogen exposure. A separate validation cohort of roughly 130 different subjects was used in addition to the approximately 700-subject first cohort. High-throughput TCR immunosequencing, statistical association of individual TCRs with disease status, and machine learning were combined to predict cytomegalovirus infection status. The paper's findings and limits, for the study overall: The validation cohort had no HLA typing available for a later analysis, so co-occurrence within that cohort was assessed over all 120 or so repertoires. A total of fewer than 200 TCR beta chains were listed by the study as associated with cytomegalovirus. The authors suggested that the approach could potentially be generalized to other disease states and immunological phenotypes. Most TCR sequences were seen in very few donors, while some public TCRs were found in many individuals. Of the cluster scores, 94% were above 0 in a later analysis, which found that TCRs clustered in the first cohort also tended to co-occur in the 95 to 150 validation repertoires. In both the original and validation cohorts, the classifier was reported to diagnose cytomegalovirus status with high specificity and sensitivity. In vitro tests confirmed that three of the cytomegalovirus-associated TCR beta chains recognize cytomegalovirus antigens.

Deletion took 2 bases off V and 5 bases off J, with a span of 13 bases between the germline ends. Looking up the germline V gene yields CDR1 SGHRS and CDR2 YFSETQ. The CDR3 spans 14 residues, from the cysteine through the phenylalanine. The entry retains the CDR3 DNA only, 42 bases that are in frame from base 1. The donors belonged to the validation cohort of over a hundred subjects, which was separate from the roughly 680-subject first cohort. Receptor amplification or capture employed the immunoSEQ multiplex PCR assay. Per the original workflow: A statistical classification framework was built to diagnose cytomegalovirus status from the catalog of TCR beta chain sequences. This is the immuneACCESS table as TCRdb keeps it, with only in-frame sequences that have V and J called. A part of the clones is gone; compared with another copy, unresolved V genes explain less than half, and the rest is unexplained. V and J calls and clone size follow that table, whereas D and trimming were derived from the DNA. Here the sample has 130,000 or so clones; 85% to 90% occur a single time. The top ten clonotypes cover about 1.2% of the sample.

Note on this clone: Its antigen remains undetermined. Base quality data are lacking; no much larger clone is found one base away.

The clonotype comes from a young woman in good health and CMV-seronegative. Rearrangement joined TRBV5-1 to TRBJ1-1; TRBD1 is possibly the D segment (5 matching bases). The sample taken for sequencing was PBMCs. The encoded CDR3 is CASSFGGVRTEAFF. The sequenced DNA: TGCGCCAGCAGCTTCGGGGGGGTGCGGACTGAAGCTTTCTTT.